The 15 T cell receptor beta chains listed next were all sequenced from one sample in a study of blood T cell repertoires in COVID-19. Sequenced by immunoSEQ multiplex PCR; TCRdb stores in-frame clones only, minus some. The sample lists about 55,000 clones, about nine tenths occurring once. Sequencing was carried out using peripheral blood. The origin of the receptors is a man aged 45 to 65 with active COVID-19.

The genes are TRBV7-6 and TRBJ1-4; D uncertain. CDR1 is SGHVS, CDR2 FNYEAQ, per germline. The CDR3 extends over 17 amino acids. V dropped 1 base and J dropped 3 bases, with 15 bases sitting between them. CDR3 region: CASSLVVFRTSNEKLFF. The CDR3 coding sequence is TGTGCCAGCAGCTTAGTAGTTTTTAGGACTTCTAATGAAAAACTGTTTTTT.

The V and J genes are TRBV18 and TRBJ2-5; 7 nucleotides match TRBD1. The CDR3 is made up of 14 amino acids. Germline-derived CDR1 and CDR2 are KGHSH and LQKENI. CDR3 loop: CASSGQNQQETQYF. The CDR3 DNA reads TGTGCGTCTTCGGGACAGAACCAACAAGAGACCCAGTACTTC.

The chain recombines TRBV10-1 with TRBJ2-2; the match to TRBD1 covers 9 bases. This CDR3 has 15 amino acids. J gave up 6 bases and V 8 bases, and 10 bases lay outside the gene matches. CDR1 is WNHNN, CDR2 SYGVQD, per germline (reference sequence). The CDR3 region has the DNA TGCGCCAGCTCCCGGGACAGGGTTTCCGCCGGGGAGCTGTTTTTT. This translates into CASSRDRVSAGELFF.

The chain uses TRBV6-5 and TRBJ1-2, with D unresolved. The V gene's germline CDR1 is MNHEY and CDR2 SVGAGI. The CDR3 loop spans 13 amino acids. V dropped 3 bases and J dropped 4 bases, with 9 bases sitting between them. This chain's CDR3 is CASSYHAGYGYTF. As DNA, the CDR3 is TGTGCCAGCAGTTATCACGCCGGCTATGGCTACACCTTC.

The chain has TRBV7-2 and TRBJ1-4, with D uncertain. Trimming took off 5 bases at V and 6 bases at J, with 16 bases between the two ends. This CDR3 region has 15 residues. Germline CDR1 SGHTA, CDR2 FQGNSA. The CDR3 nucleotides are TGTGCCAGCAGCCCCCAAGATCCACGGGATGAAAAACTGTTTTTT. Amino acids: CASSPQDPRDEKLFF.

The V gene is TRBV24-1, the J gene TRBJ2-3, with a tentative D call TRBD1 (6 bases). There are 14 residues in the CDR3. The germline CDR1 and CDR2 sequences are KGHDR and SFDVKD. V was cut by 3 bases and J by 7 bases, with 13 bases left in between. CDR3 region: CATSDQTGTNTQYF. DNA for the CDR3: TGTGCCACCAGTGATCAAACGGGGACAAATACGCAGTATTTT.

This sequence joins TRBV9 and TRBJ2-3; D might be TRBD1 (6 bases). V shed 4 bases and J shed 5 bases, with 17 bases lying between them. The length of the CDR3 is 15 residues. Germline CDR1 and CDR2: SGDLS and YYNGEE. CDR3 residues: CASSPGEYTGDTQYF. The CDR3 bases are TGTGCCAGCAGCCCAGGGGAGTATACGGGAGATACGCAGTATTTT.

This chain joins TRBV2 and TRBJ2-1, with 8 bases lining up with TRBD1. CDR1 and CDR2 from the germline V gene are SNHLY and FYNNEI. V shed 2 bases and J 5 bases; nucleotides not matched to a gene: 5. The CDR3 contains 15 residues. CDR3 sequence: CASSERAGGNNEQFF. For the CDR3, the DNA is TGTGCCAGCAGTGAACGGGCAGGGGGCAACAATGAGCAGTTCTTC.

The J gene is TRBJ2-1, the V gene TRBV5-1; tentatively, D is TRBD2 (6 bases). Trimming shortened V by 0 bases and J by 4 bases, and 11 bases separated the two germline ends. Germline V CDR1 and CDR2: SGHRS, YFSETQ. This CDR3 spans 15 amino acids. The DNA for the CDR3 is TGCGCCAGCAGCTTGGTGGCGGGGAGTTACAATGAGCAGTTCTTC. It yields the protein CASSLVAGSYNEQFF.

The chain links TRBV7-9 to TRBJ2-7, with D unclear. Trimming removed 3 bases from V and 5 bases from J, with 17 bases in between. This CDR3 has 15 residues. Germline-derived CDR1 and CDR2 are SEHNR and FQNEAQ (reference sequence). The CDR3 DNA reads as TGTGCCAGCAGCTTGAAACTATACGACCCCCACGAGCAGTACTTC. The encoded protein is CASSLKLYDPHEQYF.

This clone was seen once. This chain connects TRBV5-1 to TRBJ2-7, with D tentatively TRBD2 (5 bases). Trimming shortened V by 4 bases and J by 3 bases, and 14 bases separated the two germline ends. Germline V gives CDR1 SGHRS, CDR2 YFSETQ. The CDR3 spans 14 residues. In nucleotides, the CDR3 is TGCGCCAGCAGCGTCCTGCCGGGGAACTACGAGCAGTACTTC. Translation: CASSVLPGNYEQYF.

The V and J genes are TRBV7-8 and TRBJ2-1; 8 bases map to TRBD2. CDR1 is SGHVS, CDR2 FQNEAQ, per germline. This CDR3 spans 17 amino acids. Losses at the gene ends were 0 bases for V and 6 bases for J; bases not matched to a gene: 10. Written as DNA, the CDR3 is TGTGCCAGCAGCTTAGCGGGAGGCGGGGGGACCCGCAATGAGCAGTTCTTC. Translated: CASSLAGGGGTRNEQFF.

The chain uses TRBV7-2 and TRBJ2-2, with D possibly being TRBD2 (5 bases). Germline loops: CDR1 SGHTA, CDR2 FQGNSA. V lost 0 bases and J 0 bases, leaving 5 bases between the germline ends. This CDR3 has 15 amino acids. The DNA of the CDR3 is TGTGCCAGCAGCTTAGCGGAGGCGAACACCGGGGAGCTGTTTTTT. It is translated as CASSLAEANTGELFF. Full variable domain (outside the CDR3, taken from reference TRBV7-2 and TRBJ2-2): GAGVSQSPSNKVTEKGKDVELRCDPISGHTALYWYRQSLGQGLEFLIYFQGNSAPDKSGLPSDRFSAERTGGSVSTLTIQRTQQEDSAVYLCASSLAEANTGELFFGEGSRLTVL.

The V call is TRBV19, the J call TRBJ1-4, with a tentative D call TRBD1 (5 bases). Between the trimmed V and J ends, which lost 7 bases and 0 bases, there was a span of 15 bases. CDR1 LNHDA and CDR2 SQIVND come from the germline V gene (reference sequence). The CDR3 sequence is 16 residues long. The CDR3 reads CASTPGRGTTNEKLFF. CDR3 coding DNA: TGTGCCAGTACCCCCGGTCGGGGGACAACTAATGAAAAACTGTTTTTT. The full variable domain, rest sourced from reference TRBV19 and TRBJ1-4, is DGGITQSPKYLFRKEGQNVTLSCEQNLNHDAMYWYRQDPGQGLRLIYYSQIVNDFQKGDIAEGYSVSREKKESFPLTVTSAQKNPTAFYLCASTPGRGTTNEKLFFGSGTQLSVL.

V and J are TRBV11-2 and TRBJ2-7; D possibly corresponds to TRBD1 (6 bases). This CDR3 contains 14 residues. Trimming took off 5 bases at V and 5 bases at J, with 16 bases between the two ends. CDR1 is SGHAT, CDR2 FQNNGV, per germline. CDR3 loop: CASSPDRLHDEQYF. CDR3 bases: TGTGCCAGCAGCCCAGACAGGTTACACGACGAGCAGTACTTC.